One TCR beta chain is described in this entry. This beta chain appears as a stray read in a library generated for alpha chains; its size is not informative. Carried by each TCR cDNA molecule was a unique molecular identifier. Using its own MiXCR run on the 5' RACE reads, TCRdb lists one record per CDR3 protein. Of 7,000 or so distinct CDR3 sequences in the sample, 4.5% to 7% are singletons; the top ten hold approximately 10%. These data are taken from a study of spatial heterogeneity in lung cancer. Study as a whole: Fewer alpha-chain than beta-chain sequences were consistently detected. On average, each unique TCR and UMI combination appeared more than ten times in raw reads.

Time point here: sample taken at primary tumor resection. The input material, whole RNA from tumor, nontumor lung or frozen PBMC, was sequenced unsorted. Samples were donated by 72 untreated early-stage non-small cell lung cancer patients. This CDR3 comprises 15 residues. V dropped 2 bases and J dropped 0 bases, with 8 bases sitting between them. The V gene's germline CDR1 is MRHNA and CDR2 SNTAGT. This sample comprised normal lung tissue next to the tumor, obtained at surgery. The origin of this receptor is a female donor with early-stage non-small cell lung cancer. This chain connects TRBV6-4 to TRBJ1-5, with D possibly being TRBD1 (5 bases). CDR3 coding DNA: TGTGCCAGCAGTGACACAGGCCCTAGCAATCAGCCCCAGCATTTT. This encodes CASSDTGPSNQPQHF.